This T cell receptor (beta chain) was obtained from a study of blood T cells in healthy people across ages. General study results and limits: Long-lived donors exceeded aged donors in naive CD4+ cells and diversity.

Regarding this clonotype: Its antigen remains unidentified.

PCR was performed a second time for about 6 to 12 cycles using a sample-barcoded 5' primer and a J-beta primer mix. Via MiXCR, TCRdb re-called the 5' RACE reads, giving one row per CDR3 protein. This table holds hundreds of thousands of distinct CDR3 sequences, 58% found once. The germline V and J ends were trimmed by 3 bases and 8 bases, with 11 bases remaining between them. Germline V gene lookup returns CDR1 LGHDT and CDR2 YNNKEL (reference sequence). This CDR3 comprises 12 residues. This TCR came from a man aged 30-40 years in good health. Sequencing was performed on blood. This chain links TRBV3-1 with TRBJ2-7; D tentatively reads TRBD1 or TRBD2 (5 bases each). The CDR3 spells CASSQGRYQQYF. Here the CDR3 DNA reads TGTGCCAGCAGCCAGGGACGTTACCAGCAGTACTTC.